Following are 2 T cell receptor beta chains from one sample sequenced in a study of CD8+ T cells in alopecia areata. cDNA serving as the sequencing template came from extracted, reverse transcribed RNA. This table comes from immunoSEQ multiplex PCR, and its TCRdb copy is limited to in-frame clones, with some not included. The table has over 100,000 clones, 49% seen once. This specimen consisted of CD8+ T cells sorted from blood, obtained at week 0. Receptors originate from a human donor with alopecia areata.

Only a few counts were recorded for this clone. The chain employs TRBV10-3 and TRBJ2-4; 7 nucleotides line up with TRBD1. Per the germline V gene, CDR1 is ENHRY and CDR2 is SYGVKD. V dropped 10 bases and J dropped 0; count of bases not matched to a gene: 12. The CDR3 has 16 amino acids. CDR3 DNA sequence: TGTGCCACCGGGGACAGAAAGGGGGTAGCCAAAAACATTCAGTACTTC. It translates to CATGDRKGVAKNIQYF.

This clone was seen a handful of times. The J gene is TRBJ2-6, the V gene TRBV7-9; D gene uncertain. The V gene lost 6 bases and the J gene lost 0 bases, with 6 bases spanning the gap. This CDR3 is built from 14 residues. Germline loops: CDR1 SEHNR, CDR2 FQNEAQ (reference sequence). The CDR3: CASRPSSGANVLTF. For the CDR3, the DNA is TGTGCCAGCAGGCCCAGCTCTGGGGCCAACGTCCTGACTTTC.